This entry concerns a single TCR beta chain. Its antigen is undetermined. The data were taken from a study of shared clonotypes between healthy human individuals. Clones were sequenced by immunoSEQ multiplex PCR, and TCRdb holds only the in-frame ones, with some missing. The repertoire holds millions of clones, with about 95% as singletons. Naivety among CD8 cells was defined by CD45RO negativity and positive CCR7 selection, thereby excluding terminally differentiated effector memory CD45RA+ cells. HIV-negative, healthy adults without recent acute infections or vaccinations were the donors. Broader study findings: Shared clonotypes: about 5.3% naive CD4, about 4% naive CD8, about 2.2% memory CD4, more than 0.3% memory CD8.

The sequencing input was naive CD8+ T cells sorted from blood. This clonotype originated in a man aged 18 to 29 in good health.

The CDR3 region has the DNA TGTGCTAGTGGGACCGGGACAGGGGGCGACGGCTACACCTTC. It specifies CASGTGTGGDGYTF. The chain employs TRBV12-5 and TRBJ1-2; TRBD1 aligns across 12 bases. Germline V gene sequence: CDR1 LGHNT, CDR2 FRNRAP. The CDR3 extends over 14 amino acids. Trimming removed 6 bases from V and 8 bases from J; junction bases left unmatched: 7. Supplemented by reference TRBV12-5 and TRBJ1-2, the full variable domain reads DARVTQTPRHKVTEMGQEVTMRCQPILGHNTVFWYRQTMMQGLELLAYFRNRAPLDDSGMPKDRFSAEMPDATLATLKIQPSEPRDSAVYFCASGTGTGGDGYTFGSGTRLTVV.